This T cell receptor beta chain was profiled in a study of shared clonotypes between healthy human individuals. Germline V gene sequence: CDR1 MDHEN, CDR2 SYDVKM. There are 16 residues in the CDR3. The V and J ends lost 2 bases and 3 bases respectively, with 14 bases between them. The study ran the assay at deep level. Clones were sequenced by immunoSEQ multiplex PCR, and TCRdb holds only the in-frame ones, with some missing. The data contain approximately 500,000 clones, about 72% of them seen just once; the ten biggest clones take up 9.5% to 15%. V usage is TRBV28 and J usage is TRBJ1-5; D uncertain. The sequenced sample was PBMCs. The origin of this receptor is a middle-aged woman in good health. Some clones in this sample may be carry-over from other donors' samples. This CDR3 reads CASSLRPGGVNQPQHF. The CDR3 DNA is TGTGCCAGCAGTTTACGTCCGGGTGGTGTCAATCAGCCCCAGCATTTT.